Following are 5 T cell receptor beta chains from one sample sequenced in a study of cytomegalovirus exposure and HLA in healthy donors. A multiplex PCR was run with 60 Vbeta primers and 13 Jbeta primers. The method was immunoSEQ multiplex PCR; TCRdb's version includes in-frame clones alone and lacks a portion of them. Of around 97,000 clones in the sample, 66% were seen once. The sample was PBMCs. The receptors here all came from a woman in her forties or fifties in good health and CMV-seronegative.

The gene calls are TRBV5-6 and TRBJ2-7; 7 nucleotides match TRBD2. Per the germline V gene, CDR1 is SGHDT and CDR2 is YYEEEE. V dropped 4 bases and J dropped 4; count of bases not matched to a gene: 11. The CDR3 is 15 amino acids. In DNA, the CDR3 is TGTGCCAGCAGCGAGACGTTGGCTAGCGGTTACGAGCAGTACTTC. Translated: CASSETLASGYEQYF.

The rearrangement links TRBV30 to TRBJ1-1, with D perhaps TRBD1 (5 bases). This CDR3 is 12 amino acids long. Germline-derived CDR1 and CDR2 are GTSNPN and SVGIG (reference sequence). V shed 1 base and J shed 4 bases, with 7 bases lying between them. This chain's CDR3 is CAWSAGFTEAFF. Written as DNA, the CDR3 is TGTGCCTGGAGTGCAGGGTTCACTGAAGCTTTCTTT.

This clone came up once. The chain uses TRBV2 and TRBJ2-5; D perhaps matches TRBD2 (6 bases). This CDR3 spans 14 amino acids. Germline-derived CDR1 and CDR2 are SNHLY and FYNNEI. The V end lost 3 bases, the J end lost 5 bases, and 13 bases lay between the germline ends. Written as DNA, the CDR3 is TGTGCCAGCAGTGATAGCGGAGGGGTGGAGACCCAGTACTTC. This codes for CASSDSGGVETQYF.

This clone was detected only a few times. The V gene is TRBV6-5, the J gene TRBJ1-3; no reliable D call. This CDR3 comprises 12 residues. V lost 6 bases, J lost 4 bases, and 7 bases lay in between. Germline V CDR1 and CDR2: MNHEY, SVGAGI. The DNA for the CDR3 is TGTGCCAGCAGGGGCCTGGGAAACACCATATATTTT. It translates to CASRGLGNTIYF.

About this clone itself: Germline is not matched at one junction end, which may reflect a read error. V and J are TRBV7-7 and TRBJ2-1; D unclear. This CDR3 is built from 15 residues. Per the germline V gene, CDR1 is SSHAT and CDR2 is FNYEAQ (reference sequence). The CDR3 region is CASSLALSSYNEQFF. CDR3 DNA sequence: TGTGCTAGCAGCTTAGCTCTGAGCTCCTACAATGAGCAGTTCTTC.